This T cell receptor (beta chain) appears in the sequencing data of a study of shared clonotypes between healthy human individuals. Libraries were prepared by immunoSEQ multiplex PCR; TCRdb keeps only in-frame clonotypes and omits some of them. The data show 1.4 million to 1.5 million clones, approximately 96% seen once. V lost 0 bases to trimming and J lost 1 base, with 7 bases between them. The length of the CDR3 is 14 residues. The V gene's germline CDR1 is SGHDT and CDR2 YYEEEE. This rearrangement joins TRBV5-6 to TRBJ1-1; D might be TRBD1 (5 bases). The material sequenced was naive CD4+ T cells sorted from blood. Subset noted: CD45RA+ positively selected. The sequence derives from a young man in good health. CDR3 in amino acids: CASSLVGGNTEAFF. The CDR3 DNA reads TGTGCCAGCAGCTTGGTGGGGGGGAACACTGAAGCTTTCTTT.